These 23 T cell receptor beta chains were all obtained from the same sample, sequenced in a study of cytomegalovirus exposure and HLA in healthy donors. Vbeta (60) and Jbeta (13) primers were used in the PCR. Profiling relied on immunoSEQ multiplex PCR, and the TCRdb table lists in-frame clones only, not all of them. The sample gives 150,000 or so clones, just under 80% of which show up once; over 3% is in the top ten. The sequenced sample consisted of PBMCs. The receptors shown here come from a woman between 50 and 59 years old in good health and CMV-seropositive.

The J gene is TRBJ2-6, the V gene TRBV30; weak D call: TRBD2 (7 bases). The CDR3 totals 16 residues. Trimming removed 2 bases from V and 4 bases from J, with 15 bases in between. Germline V gives CDR1 GTSNPN, CDR2 SVGIG (reference sequence). In DNA, the CDR3 is TGTGCCTGGAGTCTGCGCGGGGGCCTCGGGGCCAACGTCCTGACTTTC. Its translation is CAWSLRGGLGANVLTF. The entire variable domain, with the rest obtained from reference TRBV30 and TRBJ2-6, is as follows: SQTIHQWPATLVQPVGSPLSLECTVEGTSNPNLYWYRQAAGRGLQLLFYSVGIGQISSEVPQNLSASRPQDRQFILSSKKLLLSDSGFYLCAWSLRGGLGANVLTFGAGSRLTVL.

This clone was counted only a few times. Compared with germline, one end of the junction differs, possibly owing to a read error. The chain carries TRBV7-7 and TRBJ2-3, with 7 bases matching TRBD1. CDR1 and CDR2 (germline): SSHAT, FNYEAQ (reference sequence). This CDR3 region has 16 residues. CDR3: CASSLSTTGTGDTQYF. The CDR3, as DNA: TGTGCTAGCAGCTTATCAACGACAGGGACGGGGGATACGCAGTATTTT.

V usage is TRBV28 and J usage is TRBJ2-5, with 11 bases fitting TRBD2. The junction had 13 bases not matched to a gene; V was cut back by 6 bases and J by 7 bases. Germline V gives CDR1 MDHEN, CDR2 SYDVKM. CDR3 length equals 16 residues. The CDR3 bases are TGTGCCAGCAGACTAGCGGGAGATATCCGTGAGTGGACCCAGTACTTC. Translated: CASRLAGDIREWTQYF.

The chain employs TRBV29-1 and TRBJ2-7; the match to TRBD2 covers 7 bases. The length of the CDR3 is 14 residues. Germline assignment: CDR1 SQVTM and CDR2 ANQGSEA. The J segment lost 2 bases and the V segment lost 3 bases, leaving 7 bases of the junction unmatched. The CDR3 bases are TGCAGCGTTGATGGGGGGAGGGGCACCTACGAGCAGTACTTC. Residues: CSVDGGRGTYEQYF.

V gene TRBV15 combines with J gene TRBJ2-2; TRBD1 is a possible D gene (6 bases). The CDR3 totals 15 residues. CDR1 and CDR2 (germline): LNHNV, YYDKDF (reference sequence). V lost 1 base, J lost 5 bases, and 11 bases lay in between. The CDR3 loop reads CATSRALQGTGELFF. The CDR3 DNA sequence: TGTGCCACCAGCAGAGCACTACAGGGAACCGGGGAGCTGTTTTTT. The variable domain in full, completed from reference TRBV15 and TRBJ2-2, reads DAMVIQNPRYQVTQFGKPVTLSCSQTLNHNVMYWYQQKSSQAPKLLFHYYDKDFNNEADTPDNFQSRRPNTSFCFLDIRSPGLGDTAMYLCATSRALQGTGELFFGEGSRLTVL.

This sequence joins TRBV4-1 and TRBJ2-3, with 9 bases fitting TRBD2. Per the germline V gene, CDR1 is MGHRA and CDR2 is YSYEKL. The CDR3 has 20 amino acids. J was trimmed by 2 bases and V by 0 bases; bases with no gene match: 15. The CDR3 sequence: CASSQDPGGLAIIHTDTQYF. DNA of the CDR3: TGCGCCAGCAGCCAAGATCCTGGGGGACTAGCTATAATCCACACAGATACGCAGTATTTT.

This sequence joins TRBV6-4 and TRBJ1-2; TRBD1 might be the D (5 bases). The germline V and J ends were trimmed by 4 bases and 4 bases, with 7 bases remaining between them. There are 12 residues in the CDR3. CDR1 MRHNA and CDR2 SNTAGT come from the germline V gene. CDR3 DNA sequence: TGTGCCAGCAGTGGCGGGGGCTATGGCTACACCTTC. This translates into CASSGGGYGYTF.

The V call is TRBV5-1, the J call TRBJ1-1; weak D call: TRBD1 (6 bases). V lost 3 bases and J 0 bases, leaving 9 bases between the germline ends. There are 14 residues in the CDR3. Germline CDR1 SGHRS, CDR2 YFSETQ. CDR3 in amino acids: CASSSDRVNTEAFF. DNA of the CDR3: TGCGCCAGCAGCTCGGACAGAGTGAACACTGAAGCTTTCTTT.

The chain combines TRBV7-3 with TRBJ1-1; 7 positions match TRBD1. Germline assignment: CDR1 SGHTA and CDR2 FQGTGA. The CDR3 is made up of 16 amino acids. V dropped 2 bases and J dropped 1; count of bases not matched to a gene: 7. Written as DNA, the CDR3 is TGTGCCAGCAGCTTAGGGGCAGGGGGTAGGAACACTGAAGCTTTCTTT. Encoded protein: CASSLGAGGRNTEAFF. Based on the CDR3 plus reference TRBV7-3 and TRBJ1-1, the full variable domain is GAGVSQTPSNKVTEKGKYVELRCDPISGHTALYWYRQSLGQGPEFLIYFQGTGAADDSGLPNDRFFAVRPEGSVSTLKIQRTERGDSAVYLCASSLGAGGRNTEAFFGQGTRLTVV.

The gene calls are TRBV5-6 and TRBJ2-1; possible D gene TRBD2, 5 bases. The length of the CDR3 is 16 residues. V was shortened by 0 bases and J by 0 bases, with 10 bases between the two germline ends. The V gene's germline CDR1 is SGHDT and CDR2 YYEEEE. The CDR3 protein is CASSLGLASSYNEQFF. CDR3 DNA sequence: TGTGCCAGCAGCTTGGGCCTAGCTAGCTCCTACAATGAGCAGTTCTTC.

The J gene is TRBJ1-2, the V gene TRBV6-6, with D perhaps matching TRBD1 (6 bases). The CDR3 runs to 13 residues. CDR1 is MNHNY, CDR2 SVGAGI, per germline (reference sequence). Trimming shortened V by 6 bases and J by 7 bases, and 15 bases separated the two germline ends. Written as DNA, the CDR3 is TGTGCCAGCAGCCTACGGGGGGACATTGGCTACACCTTC. Translated, it gives CASSLRGDIGYTF.

CDR3 DNA: TGTGCCAGCAGCTGGGACGGGGGTCTGAACACTGAAGCTTTCTTT. It encodes CASSWDGGLNTEAFF. The chain is built from TRBV5-6 and TRBJ1-1; TRBD1 might be the D (5 bases). Trimming shortened V by 3 bases and J by 0 bases, and 12 bases separated the two germline ends. This CDR3 has 15 amino acids. CDR1 and CDR2 (germline): SGHDT, YYEEEE.

The chain couples TRBV7-2 to TRBJ2-1; 9 bases are shared with TRBD1. The junction had 6 bases not matched to a gene; V was cut back by 6 bases and J by 6 bases. Germline CDR1 is SGHTA and CDR2 is FQGNSA. This CDR3 contains 14 residues. The CDR3 protein is CASRTQGARNEQFF. In DNA form, the CDR3 reads TGTGCCAGCAGAACACAGGGGGCCCGCAATGAGCAGTTCTTC.

The gene calls are TRBV7-9 and TRBJ1-1; D is possibly TRBD1 (5 bases). V dropped 1 base and J dropped 5 bases, with 11 bases sitting between them. CDR3 length: 14 amino acids. The germline gives CDR1 SEHNR, CDR2 FQNEAQ (reference sequence). The CDR3 sequence is CASSLGIKGTEAFF. The DNA for the CDR3 is TGTGCCAGCAGCTTAGGCATAAAGGGGACTGAAGCTTTCTTT.

The J gene is TRBJ2-1, the V gene TRBV15; a weak D match, TRBD2 (6 bases). The CDR3 covers 14 residues. The germline V gene encodes CDR1 LNHNV and CDR2 YYDKDF (reference sequence). The V and J ends lost 5 bases and 4 bases respectively, with 12 bases between them. The CDR3 region is CATSPGGGYNEQFF. CDR3 DNA sequence: TGTGCCACCAGCCCCGGGGGAGGTTACAATGAGCAGTTCTTC.

The J gene is TRBJ1-3, the V gene TRBV5-1; TRBD1 aligns across 10 bases. The V gene's germline CDR1 is SGHRS and CDR2 YFSETQ. The CDR3 runs 15 residues. Trimming took 5 bases from V and 4 from J; bases not matched to a gene: 6. CDR3 protein: CASRSGQGSGNTIYF. The CDR3 DNA reads as TGCGCCAGCAGATCGGGACAGGGGAGCGGAAACACCATATATTTT.

In this sample, this clone is medium-sized. The CDR3 bases are TGTGCCAGCAGATCTATTCGGGACAAACCTAACTATGGCTACACCTTC. Amino acids: CASRSIRDKPNYGYTF. The chain is built from TRBV27 and TRBJ1-2; a weak D match, TRBD1 (6 bases). V lost 6 bases to trimming and J lost 0 bases, with 17 bases between them. Germline lookup yields CDR1 MNHEY and CDR2 SMNVEV (reference sequence). The CDR3 is 16 amino acids.

A word on this clone: The junction departs from the called germline gene at one end, perhaps through a read error. V is TRBV7-7 and J is TRBJ2-1; 14 bases are a match to TRBD2. CDR3 length: 17 residues. Germline CDR1 is SSHAT and CDR2 is FNYEAQ (reference sequence). CDR3 nucleotide sequence: TGTGCTAGCAGCTTGGGGGGACTAGCGGGAGCGTACAATGAGCAGTTCTTC. Protein: CASSLGGLAGAYNEQFF. Full variable domain (remainder filled in from reference TRBV7-7 and TRBJ2-1): GAGVSQSPRYKVTKRGQDVTLRCDPISSHATLYWYQQALGQGPEFLTYFNYEAQPDKSGLPSDRFSAERPEGSISTLTIQRTEQRDSAMYRCASSLGGLAGAYNEQFFGPGTRLTVL.

This chain links TRBV9 with TRBJ2-5; the D gene is possibly TRBD2 (6 bases). There are 14 residues in the CDR3. The V gene lost 2 bases and the J gene lost 0 bases, with 8 bases spanning the gap. Germline loops: CDR1 SGDLS, CDR2 YYNGEE. The CDR3 bases are TGTGCCAGCAGCGTTAGCGGAAACCAAGAGACCCAGTACTTC. Protein product: CASSVSGNQETQYF.

A few counts support this clone. The rearrangement uses TRBV7-2 and TRBJ1-2; D is perhaps TRBD1 (5 bases). V was pared by 5 bases and J by 3 bases, with 16 bases between. The CDR3 totals 15 residues. Germline V gives CDR1 SGHTA, CDR2 FQGNSA. CDR3 sequence: CASSPRSRADYGYTF. CDR3 nucleotides: TGTGCCAGCAGCCCCCGGTCCAGGGCAGACTATGGCTACACCTTC.

This chain joins TRBV5-1 and TRBJ1-3, with 9 bases fitting TRBD1. Germline-derived CDR1 and CDR2 are SGHRS and YFSETQ. There are 15 residues in the CDR3. V lost 0 bases and J lost 7; bases outside the gene matches: 5. CDR3 sequence: CASSLEGQGENTIYF. DNA of the CDR3: TGCGCCAGCAGCTTGGAGGGACAGGGCGAGAACACCATATATTTT.

The J gene is TRBJ2-3, the V gene TRBV18, with 10 bases identical to TRBD2. The CDR3 sequence is 16 residues long. Germline values: CDR1 KGHSH, CDR2 LQKENI. V gave up 3 bases and J gave up 3 bases; unmatched junction bases: 6. The CDR3 loop is CASSPSMTSGTDTQYF. The CDR3 coding sequence is TGTGCCAGCTCACCCTCGATGACTAGCGGGACAGATACGCAGTATTTT.

For this clone: The junction does not match germline at one end; this may be a read error. The J gene is TRBJ2-2, the V gene TRBV7-7; D is possibly TRBD1 (5 bases). The CDR3 runs 16 residues. Per germline, CDR1 SSHAT and CDR2 FNYEAQ (reference sequence). As DNA, the CDR3 is TGTGCTAGCAGTCGTAGAGCCCAGGGCTTAGCCGGGGAGCTGTTTTTT. This gives the protein CASSRRAQGLAGELFF.